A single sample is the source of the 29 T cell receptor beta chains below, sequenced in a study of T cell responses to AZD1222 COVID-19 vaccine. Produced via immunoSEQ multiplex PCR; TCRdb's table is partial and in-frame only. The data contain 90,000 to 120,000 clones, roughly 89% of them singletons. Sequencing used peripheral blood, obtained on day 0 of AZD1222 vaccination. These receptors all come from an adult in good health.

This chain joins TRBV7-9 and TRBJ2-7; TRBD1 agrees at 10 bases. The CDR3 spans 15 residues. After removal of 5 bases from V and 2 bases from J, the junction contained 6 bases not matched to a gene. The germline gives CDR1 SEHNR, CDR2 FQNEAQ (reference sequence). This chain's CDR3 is CASSPGQGIPYEQYF. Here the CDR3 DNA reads TGTGCCAGCAGCCCGGGACAGGGGATCCCCTACGAGCAGTACTTC.

CDR3 DNA: TGTGCCAGCAGTGATGGACAGGGTTTGTTCTTC. It translates to CASSDGQGLFF. This chain connects TRBV6-2 or TRBV6-3 to TRBJ2-1; 8 positions match TRBD1. Trimming removed 5 bases from V and 15 bases from J; junction bases left unmatched: 6. The CDR3 contains 11 residues. The germline CDR1 and CDR2 sequences are MNHEY and SVGEGT.

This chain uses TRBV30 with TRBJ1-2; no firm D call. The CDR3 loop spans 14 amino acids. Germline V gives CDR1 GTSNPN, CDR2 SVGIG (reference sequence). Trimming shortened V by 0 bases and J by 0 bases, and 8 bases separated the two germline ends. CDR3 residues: CAWSVPGPNYGYTF. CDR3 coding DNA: TGTGCCTGGAGTGTACCCGGTCCTAACTATGGCTACACCTTC.

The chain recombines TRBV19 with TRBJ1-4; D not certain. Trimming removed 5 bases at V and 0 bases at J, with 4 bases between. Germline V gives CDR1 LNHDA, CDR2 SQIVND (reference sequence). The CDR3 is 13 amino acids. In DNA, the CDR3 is TGTGCCAGTAGTCCCGCAACTAATGAAAAACTGTTTTTT. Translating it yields CASSPATNEKLFF.

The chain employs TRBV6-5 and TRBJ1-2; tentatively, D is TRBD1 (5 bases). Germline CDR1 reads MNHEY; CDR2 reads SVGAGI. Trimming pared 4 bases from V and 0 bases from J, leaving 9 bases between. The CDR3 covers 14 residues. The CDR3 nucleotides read TGTGCCAGCAGTTTGGGACTTACTAACTATGGCTACACCTTC. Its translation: CASSLGLTNYGYTF.

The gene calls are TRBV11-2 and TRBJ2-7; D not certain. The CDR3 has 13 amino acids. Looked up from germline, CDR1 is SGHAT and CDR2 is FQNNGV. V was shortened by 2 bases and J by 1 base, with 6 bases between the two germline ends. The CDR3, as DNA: TGTGCCAGCAGCTTATCGCGGTCCTACGAGCAGTACTTC. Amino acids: CASSLSRSYEQYF.

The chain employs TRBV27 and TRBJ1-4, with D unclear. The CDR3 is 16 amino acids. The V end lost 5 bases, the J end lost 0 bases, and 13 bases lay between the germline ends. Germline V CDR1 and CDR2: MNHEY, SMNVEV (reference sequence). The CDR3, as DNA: TGTGCCAGCAGTGTCGTTCTTAGGCCAACTAATGAAAAACTGTTTTTT. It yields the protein CASSVVLRPTNEKLFF.

The CDR3 reads CASSLGSRPGSPLHF. The CDR3 bases are TGTGCCAGCAGTTTGGGTAGCCGGCCGGGTTCACCCCTCCACTTT. The chain is built from TRBV7-2 and TRBJ1-6; D unclear. The CDR3 contains 15 residues. The germline V gene has CDR1 SGHTA and CDR2 FQGNSA. Deletions cut 6 bases from V and 9 bases from J, with 18 bases between.

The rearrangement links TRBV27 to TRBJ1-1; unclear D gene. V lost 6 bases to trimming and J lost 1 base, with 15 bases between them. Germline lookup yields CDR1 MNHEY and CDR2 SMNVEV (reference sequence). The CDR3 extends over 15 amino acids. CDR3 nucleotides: TGTGCCAGCAGATTACGAGTTACACCGAACACTGAAGCTTTCTTT. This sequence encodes CASRLRVTPNTEAFF.

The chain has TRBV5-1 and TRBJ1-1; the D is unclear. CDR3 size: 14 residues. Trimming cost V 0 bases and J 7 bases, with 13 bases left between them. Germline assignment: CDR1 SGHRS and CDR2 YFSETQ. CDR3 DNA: TGCGCCAGCAGCTTGGGGTCGCAGATCGATGAAGCTTTCTTT. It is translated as CASSLGSQIDEAFF.

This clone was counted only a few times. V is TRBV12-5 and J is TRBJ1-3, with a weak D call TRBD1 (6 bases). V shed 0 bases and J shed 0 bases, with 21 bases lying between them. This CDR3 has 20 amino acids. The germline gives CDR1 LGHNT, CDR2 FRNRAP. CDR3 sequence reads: CASGLVDRIAGAISGNTIYF. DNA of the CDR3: TGTGCTAGTGGTTTGGTAGATCGAATCGCAGGGGCCATCTCTGGAAACACCATATATTTT.

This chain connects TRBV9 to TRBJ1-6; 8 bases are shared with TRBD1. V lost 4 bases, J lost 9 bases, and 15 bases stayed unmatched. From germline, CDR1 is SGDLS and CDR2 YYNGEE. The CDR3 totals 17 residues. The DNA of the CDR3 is TGTGCCAGCAGCTCCCCCCCCCGGACAGGGTATTTTTCACCCCTCCACTTT. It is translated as CASSSPPRTGYFSPLHF.

The CDR3 region has the DNA TGCGCCAGCAGCCTGGGACAGGGGGCTAATGGGGCTTTCTTT. Encoded protein: CASSLGQGANGAFF. The chain employs TRBV4-3 and TRBJ1-1, with 12 bases matching TRBD1. CDR1 is LGHNA, CDR2 YSLEER, per germline. The CDR3 is made up of 14 amino acids. With V trimmed by 4 bases and J by 11 bases, 8 bases remained unmatched.

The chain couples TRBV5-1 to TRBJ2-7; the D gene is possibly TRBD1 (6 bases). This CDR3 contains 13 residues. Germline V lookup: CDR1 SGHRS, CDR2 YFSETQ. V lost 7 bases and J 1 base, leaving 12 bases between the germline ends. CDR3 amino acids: CASATQGSYEQYF. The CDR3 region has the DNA TGCGCCAGCGCGACACAGGGTTCCTACGAGCAGTACTTC.

The CDR3 loop reads CASSLMGTRDTQYF. The CDR3 coding sequence is TGTGCCAGCAGCTTAATGGGGACTAGGGATACGCAGTATTTT. V is TRBV7-2 and J is TRBJ2-3; 8 bases are a match to TRBD2. This CDR3 region has 14 residues. Germline lookup yields CDR1 SGHTA and CDR2 FQGNSA. After removal of 2 bases from V and 6 bases from J, the junction contained 4 bases not matched to a gene.

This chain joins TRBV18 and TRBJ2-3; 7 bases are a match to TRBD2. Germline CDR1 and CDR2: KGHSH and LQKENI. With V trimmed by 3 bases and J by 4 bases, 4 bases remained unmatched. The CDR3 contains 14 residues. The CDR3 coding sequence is TGTGCCAGCTCACCTATGCTAGCGGCAGATACGCAGTATTTT. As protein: CASSPMLAADTQYF.

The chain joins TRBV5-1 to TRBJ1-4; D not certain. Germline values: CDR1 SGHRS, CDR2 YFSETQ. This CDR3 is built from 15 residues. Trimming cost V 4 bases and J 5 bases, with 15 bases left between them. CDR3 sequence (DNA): TGCGCCAGCAGCGGAAGCGGGTTGGGGAATGAAAAACTGTTTTTT. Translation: CASSGSGLGNEKLFF.

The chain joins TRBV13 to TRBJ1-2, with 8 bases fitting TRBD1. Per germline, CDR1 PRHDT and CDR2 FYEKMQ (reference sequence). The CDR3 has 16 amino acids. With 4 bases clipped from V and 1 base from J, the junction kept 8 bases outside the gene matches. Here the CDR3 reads CASSSPTGGVNYGYTF. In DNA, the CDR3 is TGTGCCAGCAGCTCACCAACAGGGGGTGTTAACTATGGCTACACCTTC.

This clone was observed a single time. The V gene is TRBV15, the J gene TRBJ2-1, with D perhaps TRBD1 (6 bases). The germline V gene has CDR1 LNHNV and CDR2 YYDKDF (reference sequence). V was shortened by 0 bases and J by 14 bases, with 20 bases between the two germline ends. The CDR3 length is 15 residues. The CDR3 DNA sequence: TGTGCCACCAGCAGAGAGGTTCAGGGGTCAGGTTTGGAGTTCTTC. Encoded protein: CATSREVQGSGLEFF.

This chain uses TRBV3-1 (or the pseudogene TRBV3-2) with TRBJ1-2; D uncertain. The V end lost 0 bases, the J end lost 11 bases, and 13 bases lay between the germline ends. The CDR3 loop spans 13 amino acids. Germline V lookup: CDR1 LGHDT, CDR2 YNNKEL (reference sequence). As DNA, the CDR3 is TGTGCCAGCAGCCAAGAGGGCCCTCTTGGGTACACCTTC. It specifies CASSQEGPLGYTF.

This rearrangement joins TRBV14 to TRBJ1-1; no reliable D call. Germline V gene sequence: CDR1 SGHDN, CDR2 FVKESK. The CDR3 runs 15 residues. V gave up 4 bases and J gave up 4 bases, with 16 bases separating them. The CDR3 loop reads CASSLQAGWSTEAFF. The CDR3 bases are TGTGCCAGCAGCCTCCAGGCCGGGTGGAGCACTGAAGCTTTCTTT.

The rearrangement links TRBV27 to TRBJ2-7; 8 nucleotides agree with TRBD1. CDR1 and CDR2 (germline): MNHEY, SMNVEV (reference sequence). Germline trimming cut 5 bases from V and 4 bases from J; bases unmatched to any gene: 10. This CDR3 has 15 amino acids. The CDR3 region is CASSDLSRGLYEQYF. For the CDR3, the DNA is TGTGCCAGCAGTGATCTGTCCAGGGGGCTATACGAGCAGTACTTC.

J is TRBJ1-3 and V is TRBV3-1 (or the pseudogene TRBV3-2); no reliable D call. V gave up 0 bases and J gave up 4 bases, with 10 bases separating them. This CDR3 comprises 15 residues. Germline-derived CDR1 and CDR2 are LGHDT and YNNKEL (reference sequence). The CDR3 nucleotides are TGTGCCAGCAGCCAAGAGGGCCGGCGGGGAAACACCATATATTTT. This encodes CASSQEGRRGNTIYF.

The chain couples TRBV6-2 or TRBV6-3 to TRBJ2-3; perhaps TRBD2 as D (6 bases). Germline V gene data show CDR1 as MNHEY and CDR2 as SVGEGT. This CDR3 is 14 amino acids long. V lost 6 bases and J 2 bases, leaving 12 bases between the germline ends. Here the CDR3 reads CASSDSGYTDTQYF. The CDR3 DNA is TGTGCCAGCAGCGATAGCGGATACACAGATACGCAGTATTTT.

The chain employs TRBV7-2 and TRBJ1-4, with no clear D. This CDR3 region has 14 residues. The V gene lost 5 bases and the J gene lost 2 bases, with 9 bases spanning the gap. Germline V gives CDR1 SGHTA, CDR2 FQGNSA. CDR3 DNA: TGTGCCAGCAGCCTGACTGGTACTAATGAAAAACTGTTTTTT. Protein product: CASSLTGTNEKLFF. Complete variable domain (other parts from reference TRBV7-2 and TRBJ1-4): GAGVSQSPSNKVTEKGKDVELRCDPISGHTALYWYRQSLGQGLEFLIYFQGNSAPDKSGLPSDRFSAERTGGSVSTLTIQRTQQEDSAVYLCASSLTGTNEKLFFGSGTQLSVL.

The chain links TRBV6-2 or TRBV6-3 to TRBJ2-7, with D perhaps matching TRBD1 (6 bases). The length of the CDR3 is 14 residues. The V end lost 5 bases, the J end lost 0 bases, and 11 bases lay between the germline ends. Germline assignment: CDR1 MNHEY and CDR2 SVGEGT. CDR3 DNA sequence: TGTGCCAGCAGTCCAGAGGACAGCTCCTACGAGCAGTACTTC. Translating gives CASSPEDSSYEQYF.

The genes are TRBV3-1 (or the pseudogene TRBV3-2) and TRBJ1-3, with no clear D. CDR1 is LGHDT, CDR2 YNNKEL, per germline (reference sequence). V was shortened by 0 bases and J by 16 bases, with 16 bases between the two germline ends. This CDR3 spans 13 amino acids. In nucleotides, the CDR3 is TGTGCCAGCAGCCAAGATCCTGTGTCTTCGGTGTATTTT. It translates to CASSQDPVSSVYF.

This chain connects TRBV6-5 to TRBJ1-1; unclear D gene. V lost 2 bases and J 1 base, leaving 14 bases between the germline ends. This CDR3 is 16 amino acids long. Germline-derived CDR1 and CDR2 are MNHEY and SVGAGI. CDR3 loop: CASSYIMGKGNTEAFF. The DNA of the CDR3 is TGTGCCAGCAGTTACATTATGGGGAAAGGGAACACTGAAGCTTTCTTT.

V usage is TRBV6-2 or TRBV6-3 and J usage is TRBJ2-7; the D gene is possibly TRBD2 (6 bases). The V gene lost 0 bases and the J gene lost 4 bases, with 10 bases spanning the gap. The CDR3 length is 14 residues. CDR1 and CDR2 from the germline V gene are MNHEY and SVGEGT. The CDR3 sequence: CASSYSRGEYEQYF. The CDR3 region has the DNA TGTGCCAGCAGTTACTCGCGGGGAGAGTACGAGCAGTACTTC.